The present T cell receptor beta chain was sequenced within a study of CD8 T cells in Susac syndrome (dated by TCRdb to the late 2010s). Regarding the complete study: Repertoire sequencing was used to test whether CD8+ T cell activation and differentiation in Susac syndrome was antigen driven. CD8+ T cell repertoire clonality was compared between some 12 healthy donors, roughly 14 Susac syndrome patients and about 15 multiple sclerosis patients. Findings and caveats that apply to the study as a whole: The number of individuals in the TCR sequencing and HLA analysis was recognized as being relatively small.

Peripheral blood CD8+ and CD4+ T cells from healthy donors, Susac syndrome patients and multiple sclerosis patients were profiled using high-throughput TCR beta sequencing. Treatment-naive patients with stable or active relapsing-remitting disease fulfilling revised McDonald criteria were used as multiple sclerosis controls. Bulk CD8+ and CD4+ T cells were purified by magnetic negative isolation, whereas CD8+ TEMRA cells were enriched by FACS. Blood was drawn into EDTA tubes, processed within 24 hours, and PBMCs were isolated by density gradient centrifugation. PBMCs intended for TCR sequencing were frozen in liquid nitrogen and were later thawed in a 37 degrees C water bath. The sorted or isolated CD4+, CD8+ and CD8+ TEMRA cells had a purity of 90% or higher. RNA was extracted using the RNeasy kit, and roughly 0.45 to 1 microgram was reverse transcribed with random hexamers. The immunoSEQ multiplex PCR assay, covering 54 Vbeta and 13 Jbeta segments, was used to amplify TCR beta CDR3 regions. Bias from PCR amplification was corrected by using a synthetic template baseline for primer optimization and for computational correction. Processing in the source paper ran as follows. Reads were assigned to V, D and J genes according to IMGT and analyzed in immunoSEQ Analyzer, with only productive sequences retained. Clonality was computed as one minus Shannon entropy normalized by log2 of the number of productive unique sequences. Public and private clones were assessed among the 100 most prevalent clones of each patient and control. Susac-specific clones were defined as absent from healthy and MS cohorts, over a thousand published viral clones and other ImmuneACCESS disease sequences. TCRdb cleaned the public reads at Q25 with fastp, built clones with MiXCR and kept in-frame beta chains. Every distinct CDR3 protein forms one entry, paired with its most common genes and DNA. These V and J calls derive from TCRdb rather than the authors' analysis. The sample data list roughly 150,000 distinct CDR3 sequences, and over 95% of these were observed just once. Under 0.15% of the sample rests with the top ten.

Notes on this clonotype: Its antigen target is currently unknown. No quality values exist for individual bases; no much larger clone is one base distant.

The V and J ends are trimmed by 7 bases and 9 bases, leaving 16 bases between them. Looking up the germline V gene yields CDR1 SQVTM and CDR2 ANQGSEA. Its CDR3 holds 12 amino acids, cysteine through phenylalanine. Just the 36-base CDR3 DNA is kept, in frame starting at base 1. The V and J segments used are TRBV29-1 and TRBJ2-1; the D gene is perhaps TRBD2, on 6 matching bases. The clonotype originates from a human donor with multiple sclerosis. The sample was CD8+ T cells from PBMCs. The nucleotide sequence is TGCAGCGGGCGGGACGAGACAAGTGAGCAGTTCTTC. It codes for CSGRDETSEQFF.